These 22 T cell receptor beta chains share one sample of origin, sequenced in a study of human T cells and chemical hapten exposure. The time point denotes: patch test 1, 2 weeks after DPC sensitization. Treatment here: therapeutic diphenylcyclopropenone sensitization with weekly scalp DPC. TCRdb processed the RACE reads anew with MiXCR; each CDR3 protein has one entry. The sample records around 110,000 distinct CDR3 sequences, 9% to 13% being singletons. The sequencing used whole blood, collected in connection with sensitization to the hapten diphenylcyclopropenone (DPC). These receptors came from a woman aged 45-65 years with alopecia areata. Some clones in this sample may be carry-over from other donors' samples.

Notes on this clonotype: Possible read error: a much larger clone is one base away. The CDR3 DNA is TGTGCCAGCAGTTTGCGGCAGTTGGGTCTCATGCAGTTCTTC. Translation: CASSLRQLGLMQFF. The chain recombines TRBV12-3 or TRBV12-4 with TRBJ2-1; no definite D call. The CDR3 runs 14 residues. V lost 3 bases and J lost 12, with 18 bases in between.

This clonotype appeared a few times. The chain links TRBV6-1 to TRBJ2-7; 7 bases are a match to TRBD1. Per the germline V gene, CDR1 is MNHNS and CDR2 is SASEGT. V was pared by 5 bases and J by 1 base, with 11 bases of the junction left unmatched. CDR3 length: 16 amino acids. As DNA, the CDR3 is TGTGCCAGCAGTCACAGTGCAGGGGGAGCTTCCTACGAGCAGTACTTC. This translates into CASSHSAGGASYEQYF.

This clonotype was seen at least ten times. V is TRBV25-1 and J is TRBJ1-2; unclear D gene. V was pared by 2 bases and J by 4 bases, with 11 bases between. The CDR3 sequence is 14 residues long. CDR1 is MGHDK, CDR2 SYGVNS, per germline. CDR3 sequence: CASSEPGYGYGYTF. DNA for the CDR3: TGTGCCAGCAGTGAACCGGGTTACGGCTATGGCTACACCTTC.

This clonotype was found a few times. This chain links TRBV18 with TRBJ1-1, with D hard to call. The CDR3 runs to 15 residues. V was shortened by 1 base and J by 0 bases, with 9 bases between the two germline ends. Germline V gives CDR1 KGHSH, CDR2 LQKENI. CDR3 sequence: CASSPLSPLNTEAFF. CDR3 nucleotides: TGTGCCAGCTCACCACTGTCGCCTCTGAACACTGAAGCTTTCTTT.

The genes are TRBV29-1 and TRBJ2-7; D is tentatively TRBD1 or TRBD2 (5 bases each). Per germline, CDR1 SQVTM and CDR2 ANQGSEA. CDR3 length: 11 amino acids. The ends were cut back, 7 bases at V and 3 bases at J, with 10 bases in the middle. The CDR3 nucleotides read TGCAGCGCTGGGGACGGCTACGAGCAGTACTTC. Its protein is CSAGDGYEQYF.

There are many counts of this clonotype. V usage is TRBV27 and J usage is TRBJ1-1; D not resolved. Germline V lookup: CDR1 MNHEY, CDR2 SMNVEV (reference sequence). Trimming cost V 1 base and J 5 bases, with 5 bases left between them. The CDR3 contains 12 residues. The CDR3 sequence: CASSLWGTEAFF. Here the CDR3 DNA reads TGTGCCAGCAGTTTATGGGGAACTGAAGCTTTCTTT.

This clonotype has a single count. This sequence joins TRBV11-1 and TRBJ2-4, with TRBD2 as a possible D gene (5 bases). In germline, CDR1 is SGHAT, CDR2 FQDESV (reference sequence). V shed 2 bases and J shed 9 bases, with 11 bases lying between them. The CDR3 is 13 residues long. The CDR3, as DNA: TGTGCCAGCAGCTTACGGACTCCCGGCATTCAGTACTTC. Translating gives CASSLRTPGIQYF.

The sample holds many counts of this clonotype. The CDR3 protein is CSVEGQGSDEQYF. CDR3 nucleotide sequence: TGCAGCGTTGAAGGTCAGGGATCTGACGAGCAGTACTTC. The V gene is TRBV29-1, the J gene TRBJ2-7; TRBD1 might be the D (5 bases). CDR3 length: 13 residues. The V end lost 1 base, the J end lost 5 bases, and 12 bases lay between the germline ends. Germline values: CDR1 SQVTM, CDR2 ANQGSEA.

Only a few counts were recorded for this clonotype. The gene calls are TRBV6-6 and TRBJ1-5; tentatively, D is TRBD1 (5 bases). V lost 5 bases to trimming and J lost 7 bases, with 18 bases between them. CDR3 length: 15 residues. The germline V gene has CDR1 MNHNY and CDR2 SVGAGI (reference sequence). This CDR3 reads CASSGGRLPGQPQHF. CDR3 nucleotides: TGTGCCAGCAGTGGGGGAAGGCTCCCTGGGCAGCCCCAGCATTTT.

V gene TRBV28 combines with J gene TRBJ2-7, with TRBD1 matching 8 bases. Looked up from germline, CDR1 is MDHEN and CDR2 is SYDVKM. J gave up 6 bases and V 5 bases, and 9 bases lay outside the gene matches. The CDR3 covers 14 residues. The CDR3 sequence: CASSLGQGSREQYF. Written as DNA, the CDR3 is TGTGCCAGCAGTCTTGGACAGGGTTCCCGCGAGCAGTACTTC.

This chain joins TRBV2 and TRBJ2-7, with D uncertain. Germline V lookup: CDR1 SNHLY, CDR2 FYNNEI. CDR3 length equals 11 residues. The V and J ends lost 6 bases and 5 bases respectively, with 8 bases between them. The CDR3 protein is CASSMYHEQYF. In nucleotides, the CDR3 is TGTGCCAGCAGCATGTATCACGAGCAGTACTTC.

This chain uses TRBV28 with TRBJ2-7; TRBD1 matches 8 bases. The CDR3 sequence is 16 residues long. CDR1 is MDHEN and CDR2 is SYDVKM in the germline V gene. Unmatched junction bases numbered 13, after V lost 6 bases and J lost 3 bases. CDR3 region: CASSANAGQVLYEQYF. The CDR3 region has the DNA TGTGCCAGCAGCGCTAACGCGGGACAGGTCCTCTACGAGCAGTACTTC.

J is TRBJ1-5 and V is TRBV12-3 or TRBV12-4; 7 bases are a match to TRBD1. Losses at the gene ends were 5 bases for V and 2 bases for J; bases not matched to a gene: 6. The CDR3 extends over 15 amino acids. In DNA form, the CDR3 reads TGTGCCAGCAGTCTGTATGGACAGGGCAATCAGCCCCAGCATTTT. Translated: CASSLYGQGNQPQHF.

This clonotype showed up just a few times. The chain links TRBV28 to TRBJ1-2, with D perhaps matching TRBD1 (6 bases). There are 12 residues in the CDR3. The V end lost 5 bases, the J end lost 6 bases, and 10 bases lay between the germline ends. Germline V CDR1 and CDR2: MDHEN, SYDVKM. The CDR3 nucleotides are TGTGCCAGCAGTCTAACAGGGAATGGCTACACCTTC. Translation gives CASSLTGNGYTF.

The CDR3 nucleotides read TGTGCCAGCAGCCGCCGGGACAGGGATCGGAAAAATCAGCCCCAGCATTTT. Translation gives CASSRRDRDRKNQPQHF. The rearrangement links TRBV28 to TRBJ1-5, with 9 bases aligning to TRBD1. The CDR3 runs to 17 residues. V lost 6 bases, J lost 4 bases, and 13 bases stayed unmatched. Germline V gene sequence: CDR1 MDHEN, CDR2 SYDVKM. Looking up the rest from reference TRBV28 and TRBJ1-5 gives the full variable domain: DVKVTQSSRYLVKRTGEKVFLECVQDMDHENMFWYRQDPGLGLRLIYFSYDVKMKEKGDIPEGYSVSREKKERFSLILESASTNQTSMYLCASSRRDRDRKNQPQHFGDGTRLSIL.

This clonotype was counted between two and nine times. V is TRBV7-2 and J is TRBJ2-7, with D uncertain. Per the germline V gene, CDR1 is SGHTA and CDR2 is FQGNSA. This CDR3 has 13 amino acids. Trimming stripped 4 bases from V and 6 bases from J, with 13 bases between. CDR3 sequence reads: CASSSARVSEQYF. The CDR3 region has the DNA TGTGCCAGCAGCTCCGCAAGGGTATCCGAGCAGTACTTC.

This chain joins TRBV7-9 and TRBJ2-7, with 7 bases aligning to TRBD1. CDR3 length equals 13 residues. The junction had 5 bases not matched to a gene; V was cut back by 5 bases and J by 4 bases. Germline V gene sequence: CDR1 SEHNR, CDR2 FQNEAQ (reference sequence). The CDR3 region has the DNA TGTGCCAGCAGCCCCGACAGGGAGTACGAGCAGTACTTC. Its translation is CASSPDREYEQYF.

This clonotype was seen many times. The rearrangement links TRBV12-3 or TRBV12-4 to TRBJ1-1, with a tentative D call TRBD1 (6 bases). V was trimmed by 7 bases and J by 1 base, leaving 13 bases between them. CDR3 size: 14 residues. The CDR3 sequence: CASNHGTTNTEAFF. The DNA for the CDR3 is TGTGCCAGCAATCACGGGACAACGAACACTGAAGCTTTCTTT.

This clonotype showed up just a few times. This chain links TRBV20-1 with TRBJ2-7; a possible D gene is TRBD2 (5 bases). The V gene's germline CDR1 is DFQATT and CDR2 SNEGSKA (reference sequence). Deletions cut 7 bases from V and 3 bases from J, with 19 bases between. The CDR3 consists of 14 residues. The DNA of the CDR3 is TGCAGTGTCCTTCTCCAGCGGATTAACTACGAGCAGTACTTC. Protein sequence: CSVLLQRINYEQYF.

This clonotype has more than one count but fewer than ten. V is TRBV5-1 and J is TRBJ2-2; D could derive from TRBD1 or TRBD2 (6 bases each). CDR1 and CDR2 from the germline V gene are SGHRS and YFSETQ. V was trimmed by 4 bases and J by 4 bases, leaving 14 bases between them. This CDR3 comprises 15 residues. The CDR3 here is CASSAGNRATGELFF. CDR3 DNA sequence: TGCGCCAGCAGCGCGGGGAACAGGGCCACCGGGGAGCTGTTTTTT. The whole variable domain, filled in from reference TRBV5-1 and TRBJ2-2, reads KAGVTQTPRYLIKTRGQQVTLSCSPISGHRSVSWYQQTPGQGLQFLFEYFSETQRNKGNFPGRFSGRQFSNSRSEMNVSTLELGDSALYLCASSAGNRATGELFFGEGSRLTVL.

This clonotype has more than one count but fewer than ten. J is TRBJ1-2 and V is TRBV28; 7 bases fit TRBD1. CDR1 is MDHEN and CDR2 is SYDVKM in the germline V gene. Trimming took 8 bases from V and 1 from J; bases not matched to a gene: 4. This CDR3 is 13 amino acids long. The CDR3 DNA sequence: TGTGCCAGCGGGGACAGCCATAACTATGGCTACACCTTC. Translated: CASGDSHNYGYTF.

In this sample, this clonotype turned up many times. Here the CDR3 DNA reads TGTGCCAGCAGTTTGGTTGTTGGGGCGAACCTTCTAGCCAAAAACATTCAGTACTTC. Protein sequence: CASSLVVGANLLAKNIQYF. This chain connects TRBV12-3 or TRBV12-4 to TRBJ2-4; D is possibly TRBD1 (5 bases). The CDR3 extends over 19 amino acids. The V and J ends lost 3 bases and 0 bases respectively, with 21 bases between them.